This T cell receptor beta chain is drawn from a study of PD-L1 blockade in urothelial cancer. Broader study findings: Greater 3-week expansion of tumor-associated blood clones was recorded for durable-benefit patients.

The CDR3 spans 14 residues. Trimming pared 4 bases from V and 0 bases from J, leaving 10 bases between. The germline V gene encodes CDR1 SGHDT and CDR2 YYEEEE. Regarding this clone: The antigen remains undetermined.

The time point is: peripheral blood 6 weeks after treatment start. The method was immunoSEQ multiplex PCR; TCRdb's version includes in-frame clones alone and lacks a portion of them. The sample has some 40,000 clones, 75% to 95% seen once. This sample comprised PBMCs, obtained around atezolizumab (anti-PD-L1) treatment. This sequence was found in a man aged 65-85 years with urothelial cancer. This chain uses TRBV5-6 with TRBJ1-2, with D hard to call. The CDR3 sequence: CASSVRVTNYGYTF. The DNA of the CDR3 is TGTGCCAGCAGCGTTCGGGTTACTAACTATGGCTACACCTTC.